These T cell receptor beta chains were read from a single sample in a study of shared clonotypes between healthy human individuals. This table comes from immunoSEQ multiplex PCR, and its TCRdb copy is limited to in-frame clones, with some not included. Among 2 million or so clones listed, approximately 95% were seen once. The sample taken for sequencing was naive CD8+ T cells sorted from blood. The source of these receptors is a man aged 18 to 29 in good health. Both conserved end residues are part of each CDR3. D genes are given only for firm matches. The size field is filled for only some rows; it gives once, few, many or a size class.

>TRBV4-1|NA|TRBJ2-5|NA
CASSQVDARETQYF
TGCGCCAGCAGCCAAGTAGATGCTAGGGAGACCCAGTACTTC
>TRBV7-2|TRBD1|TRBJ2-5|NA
CASRPPGQPLETQYF
TGTGCCAGCAGACCACCGGGACAGCCCTTGGAGACCCAGTACTTC
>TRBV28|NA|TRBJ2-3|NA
CASNPLRQGDTQYF
TGTGCCAGCAACCCCCTGCGGCAGGGGGATACGCAGTATTTT
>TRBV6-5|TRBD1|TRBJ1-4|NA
CASRPGQGSEKLFF
TGTGCCAGCAGACCCGGACAGGGAAGTGAAAAACTGTTTTTT
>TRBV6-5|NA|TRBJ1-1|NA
CASSGQVNTEAFF
TGTGCCAGCAGTGGTCAGGTGAACACTGAAGCTTTCTTT
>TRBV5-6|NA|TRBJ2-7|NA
CASSQDDEQYF
TGTGCCAGCAGCCAAGACGACGAGCAGTACTTC
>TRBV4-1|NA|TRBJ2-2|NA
CASSQDRTGELFF
TGCGCCAGCAGCCAAGACCGCACCGGGGAGCTGTTTTTT
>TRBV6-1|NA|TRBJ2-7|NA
CASSETTAYEQYF
TGTGCCAGCAGTGAGACGACAGCCTACGAGCAGTACTTC
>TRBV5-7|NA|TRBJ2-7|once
CASSGLSYEQYF
TGTGCCAGCAGTGGACTTAGCTACGAGCAGTACTTC
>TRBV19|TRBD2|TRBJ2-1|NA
CASTIAGGSYNEQFF
TGTGCCAGTACAATAGCGGGGGGTTCCTACAATGAGCAGTTCTTC
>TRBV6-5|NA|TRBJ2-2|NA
CASSYGPNTGELFF
TGTGCCAGCAGTTACGGGCCTAACACCGGGGAGCTGTTTTTT
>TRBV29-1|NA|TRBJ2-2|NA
CSVWIGELFF
TGCAGCGTTTGGATCGGGGAGCTGTTTTTT
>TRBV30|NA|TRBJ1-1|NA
CACDEGVKAFF
TGTGCCTGCGACGAGGGGGTGAAAGCTTTCTTT
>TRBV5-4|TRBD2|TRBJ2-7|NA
CASSHDGLAGSSEQYF
TGTGCCAGCAGCCATGATGGACTAGCGGGATCTAGCGAGCAGTACTTC
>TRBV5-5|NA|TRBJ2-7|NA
CASSLKGQRSYEQYF
TGTGCCAGCAGCTTGAAGGGCCAGAGATCTTACGAGCAGTACTTC
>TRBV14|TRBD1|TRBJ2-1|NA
CASSQGQGHYNEQFF
TGTGCCAGCAGCCAAGGACAGGGACACTACAATGAGCAGTTCTTC
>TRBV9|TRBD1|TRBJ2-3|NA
CASSVEGWDRASTDTQYF
TGTGCCAGCAGCGTAGAGGGCTGGGACAGGGCTAGCACAGATACGCAGTATTTT
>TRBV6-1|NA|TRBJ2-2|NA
CASSVRHPRGAVF
TGTGCCAGCAGTGTTAGACACCCCCGGGGAGCTGTTTTT
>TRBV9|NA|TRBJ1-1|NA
CASSADNGDTEAFF
TGTGCCAGCAGCGCCGACAATGGGGATACTGAAGCTTTCTTT
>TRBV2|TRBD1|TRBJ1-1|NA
CASSELDRGEGTEAFF
TGTGCCAGCAGTGAATTGGACAGGGGTGAGGGGACTGAAGCTTTCTTT
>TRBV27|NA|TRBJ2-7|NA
CASSLGPGSGSSHEQYF
TGTGCCAGCAGTTTGGGCCCCGGGTCAGGGAGTTCCCACGAGCAGTACTTC
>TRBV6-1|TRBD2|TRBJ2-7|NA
CASSEAGGIRYEQYF
TGTGCCAGCAGTGAAGCGGGGGGGATCCGATACGAGCAGTACTTC
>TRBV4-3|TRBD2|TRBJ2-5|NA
CASSQELAGAAETQYF
TGCGCCAGCAGCCAAGAACTAGCGGGAGCTGCAGAGACCCAGTACTTC
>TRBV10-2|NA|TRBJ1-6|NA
CASRDSQGYDSPLHF
TGCGCCAGCAGGGACAGTCAAGGGTATGATTCACCCCTCCACTTT
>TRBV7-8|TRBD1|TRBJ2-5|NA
CASSGRQGEAETQYF
TGTGCCAGCAGCGGGCGACAGGGAGAAGCGGAGACCCAGTACTTC
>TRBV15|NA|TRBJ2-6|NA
CATSTISGANVLTF
TGTGCCACCAGCACCATCTCTGGGGCCAACGTCCTGACTTTC
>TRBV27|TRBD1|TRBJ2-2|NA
CASSPYRGLTGELFF
TGTGCCAGCAGTCCCTACAGGGGGCTGACCGGGGAGCTGTTTTTT
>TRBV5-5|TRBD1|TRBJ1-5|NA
CASSLDQGVNQPQHF
TGTGCCAGCAGCTTGGACCAGGGGGTCAATCAGCCCCAGCATTTT
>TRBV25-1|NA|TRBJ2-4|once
CASSDTGLENIQYF
TGTGCCAGCAGTGACACAGGGTTGGAAAACATTCAGTACTTC
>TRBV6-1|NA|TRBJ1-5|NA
CASSPLPWPQHF
TGTGCCAGCAGCCCTTTACCATGGCCCCAGCATTTT
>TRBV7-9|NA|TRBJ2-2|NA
CASLGLYTGELFF
TGTGCCAGCTTGGGACTTTACACCGGGGAGCTGTTTTTT